The 26 T cell receptor beta chains reported below all come from one sample, sequenced in a study of OX40 agonist ivuxolimab in advanced cancers. The method was immunoSEQ multiplex PCR; TCRdb's version includes in-frame clones alone and lacks a portion of them. The profile shows about 88,000 clones, more than 80% of them singletons. Sequencing used CD4+ or CD8+ T cells sorted from blood, obtained in a trial of the OX40 agonist ivuxolimab. Receptors originate from an adult with an advanced solid tumor such as melanoma, head and neck, liver or kidney cancer.

In the case of this clone: At one boundary the junction diverges from the germline segment, which might be a read error. The chain combines TRBV7-7 with TRBJ2-3; TRBD2 matches 10 bases. CDR1 SSHAT and CDR2 FNYEAQ come from the germline V gene (reference sequence). This CDR3 region has 14 residues. Here the CDR3 reads CASSLAGGADTQYF. As DNA, the CDR3 is TGTGCTAGCAGCTTAGCGGGAGGCGCAGATACGCAGTATTTT.

The chain employs TRBV2 and TRBJ2-3; D tentatively reads TRBD1 or TRBD2 (5 bases each). This CDR3 has 13 residues. V was trimmed by 6 bases and J by 6 bases, leaving 13 bases between them. Germline V lookup: CDR1 SNHLY, CDR2 FYNNEI. CDR3 in amino acids: CASREKGTDTQYF. CDR3 in DNA: TGTGCCAGCAGGGAGAAGGGGACGGATACGCAGTATTTT.

J is TRBJ2-1 and V is TRBV11-2, with 10 positions matching TRBD2. The CDR3 is made up of 16 amino acids. J gave up 12 bases and V 4 bases, and 15 bases lay outside the gene matches. The germline V gene has CDR1 SGHAT and CDR2 FQNNGV. This CDR3 reads CASSSLRSGGAIRQFF. The CDR3 nucleotides read TGTGCCAGCAGCTCGCTACGAAGCGGGGGGGCTATAAGGCAGTTCTTC.

The chain couples TRBV4-2 to TRBJ1-2; D gene unclear. CDR1 and CDR2 from the germline V gene are LGHNA and YNFKEQ. The CDR3 contains 15 residues. V was trimmed by 0 bases and J by 4 bases, leaving 12 bases between them. CDR3 sequence reads: CASSQDSAGIYGYTF. CDR3 bases: TGTGCCAGCAGCCAAGATTCGGCAGGCATCTATGGCTACACCTTC.

V is TRBV27 and J is TRBJ2-3; D is undetermined. Germline V gene sequence: CDR1 MNHEY, CDR2 SMNVEV (reference sequence). Trimming cost V 5 bases and J 4 bases, with 13 bases left between them. The CDR3 is made up of 14 amino acids. CDR3 protein: CASSTQISADTQYF. The CDR3 DNA is TGTGCCAGCAGTACCCAAATCTCGGCAGATACGCAGTATTTT.

The count of this clone is one. This chain links TRBV7-3 with TRBJ2-5, with TRBD2 matching 7 bases. This CDR3 is 13 amino acids long. CDR1 SGHTA and CDR2 FQGTGA come from the germline V gene. Trimming took 5 bases from V and 3 from J; bases not matched to a gene: 3. CDR3 coding DNA: TGTGCCAGCAGCCTCCTAGCGGAAGAGACCCAGTACTTC. As protein: CASSLLAEETQYF.

The J gene is TRBJ1-5, the V gene TRBV28; D ambiguous. The CDR3 has 13 amino acids. V was clipped by 4 bases and J by 3 bases, with 7 bases between them. Germline V gives CDR1 MDHEN, CDR2 SYDVKM. The CDR3 region has the DNA TGTGCCAGCAGTTCGCGCTCCAATCAGCCCCAGCATTTT. It encodes CASSSRSNQPQHF.

The gene calls are TRBV5-1 and TRBJ2-7; TRBD1 matches at 12 bases. CDR1 and CDR2 (germline): SGHRS, YFSETQ. V lost 0 bases, J lost 7 bases, and 5 bases stayed unmatched. This CDR3 has 15 amino acids. The CDR3 protein is CASSLAGDRGHEQYF. DNA of the CDR3: TGCGCCAGCAGCTTGGCCGGGGACAGGGGGCATGAGCAGTACTTC.

This chain links TRBV7-9 with TRBJ2-6; no clear D gene. The CDR3 length is 13 residues. CDR1 and CDR2 (germline): SEHNR, FQNEAQ (reference sequence). V was trimmed by 10 bases and J by 0 bases, leaving 7 bases between them. As DNA, the CDR3 is TGTGCCACCCAACCCTCTGGGGCCAACGTCCTGACTTTC. Translated: CATQPSGANVLTF.

The chain links TRBV27 to TRBJ2-7; TRBD2 might be the D (6 bases). CDR1 and CDR2 (germline): MNHEY, SMNVEV (reference sequence). V lost 6 bases to trimming and J lost 9 bases, with 18 bases between them. The CDR3 has 13 residues. CDR3 amino acids: CASRSKDYSWQYF. CDR3 in DNA: TGTGCCAGCAGGTCGAAGGACTACTCCTGGCAGTACTTC.

This chain connects TRBV4-1 to TRBJ1-1; tentatively, D is TRBD1 (6 bases). V lost 4 bases and J lost 4, with 10 bases in between. Germline CDR1 reads MGHRA; CDR2 reads YSYEKL. The CDR3 sequence is 13 residues long. CDR3 DNA: TGCGCCAGCAGCCGGGGGGCCGGCACTGAAGCTTTCTTT. Translated: CASSRGAGTEAFF.

The J gene is TRBJ1-5, the V gene TRBV28, with D possibly TRBD1 on 5 matching bases. V dropped 5 bases and J dropped 4 bases, with 18 bases sitting between them. The germline CDR1 and CDR2 sequences are MDHEN and SYDVKM. CDR3 size: 16 residues. CDR3 loop: CASSPQGRPANQPQHF. The CDR3 region has the DNA TGTGCCAGCAGTCCGCAGGGACGGCCTGCTAATCAGCCCCAGCATTTT.

The V and J genes are TRBV5-4 and TRBJ2-1; weak D call: TRBD1 (6 bases). V lost 0 bases and J lost 9, with 16 bases in between. The length of the CDR3 is 15 residues. The V gene's germline CDR1 is SGHNT and CDR2 YYREEE (reference sequence). The CDR3 loop is CASSLASSGVGEQFF. The DNA for the CDR3 is TGTGCCAGCAGCTTGGCCTCGTCAGGGGTTGGTGAGCAGTTCTTC.

The count of this clone is one. This rearrangement joins TRBV9 to TRBJ2-3; D call uncertain. Per the germline V gene, CDR1 is SGDLS and CDR2 is YYNGEE. V shed 0 bases and J shed 2 bases, with 7 bases lying between them. The CDR3 runs 14 residues. This CDR3 reads CASSVESTTDTQYF. CDR3 in DNA: TGTGCCAGCAGCGTAGAGTCGACCACAGATACGCAGTATTTT.

The CDR3 sequence: CASTWRASGYNEQFF. CDR3 nucleotide sequence: TGTGCCAGCACTTGGCGGGCTAGCGGTTACAATGAGCAGTTCTTC. The rearrangement joins TRBV9 to TRBJ2-1; TRBD2 agrees at 7 bases. Germline assignment: CDR1 SGDLS and CDR2 YYNGEE. This CDR3 comprises 15 residues. The V segment lost 6 bases and the J segment 4 bases; nucleotides outside the gene matches: 10.

CDR3 in amino acids: CASSDYTSQGNYGYTF. The CDR3 DNA reads as TGTGCCAGCAGCGATTACACAAGTCAGGGGAACTATGGCTACACCTTC. The genes are TRBV7-8 and TRBJ1-2, with a tentative D call TRBD1 (6 bases). This CDR3 comprises 16 residues. Germline V CDR1 and CDR2: SGHVS, FQNEAQ. V gave up 5 bases and J gave up 2 bases, with 18 bases separating them.

This clone was found once. The V and J genes are TRBV5-1 and TRBJ2-3, with 8 bases matching TRBD2. Germline CDR1 reads SGHRS; CDR2 reads YFSETQ. The length of the CDR3 is 14 residues. The V gene end was trimmed by 2 bases and the J gene end by 6 bases; junction bases not matched to a gene: 5. CDR3 region: CASSFFQREDTQYF. The CDR3 DNA follows: TGCGCCAGCAGCTTTTTCCAGCGGGAGGATACGCAGTATTTT. Drawing the rest from reference TRBV5-1 and TRBJ2-3, the complete variable domain is KAGVTQTPRYLIKTRGQQVTLSCSPISGHRSVSWYQQTPGQGLQFLFEYFSETQRNKGNFPGRFSGRQFSNSRSEMNVSTLELGDSALYLCASSFFQREDTQYFGPGTRLTVL.

The CDR3 DNA is TGTGCCAGTCAGGGCGGGACTAACTATGGCTACACCTTC. This encodes CASQGGTNYGYTF. This sequence joins TRBV19 and TRBJ1-2; maybe TRBD1 (5 bases). The CDR3 contains 13 residues. CDR1 LNHDA and CDR2 SQIVND come from the germline V gene (reference sequence). V was cut by 8 bases and J by 0 bases, with 10 bases left in between.

The V gene is TRBV9, the J gene TRBJ2-7; D tentatively reads TRBD1 or TRBD2 (5 bases each). This CDR3 spans 14 amino acids. From germline, CDR1 is SGDLS and CDR2 YYNGEE. Trimming stripped 4 bases from V and 5 bases from J, with 16 bases between. CDR3 sequence: CASSTQVGENEQYF. In DNA form, the CDR3 reads TGTGCCAGCAGCACCCAAGTGGGGGAGAACGAGCAGTACTTC.

The chain recombines TRBV7-8 with TRBJ2-2; D is ambiguous. CDR1 is SGHVS and CDR2 is FQNEAQ in the germline V gene. V was cut by 1 base and J by 2 bases, with 20 bases left in between. This CDR3 has 19 amino acids. Here the CDR3 DNA reads TGTGCCAGCAGCTTAGGTCGGTTGATACAGAACCGCAACACCGGGGAGCTGTTTTTT. It specifies CASSLGRLIQNRNTGELFF.

Comment on this clone: This same CDR3 is encoded by further DNA sequences in the sample. The V and J genes are TRBV7-9 and TRBJ2-3, with no clear D. Germline V gene data show CDR1 as SEHNR and CDR2 as FQNEAQ (reference sequence). The CDR3 runs to 13 residues. Trimming left V 1 base short and J 6 bases short, with 8 bases between. CDR3 nucleotides: TGTGCCAGCAGCTTAGGGGGAACTGATACGCAGTATTTT. The encoded protein is CASSLGGTDTQYF.

This chain links TRBV7-9 with TRBJ2-6; D remains unclear. The length of the CDR3 is 14 residues. Germline loops: CDR1 SEHNR, CDR2 FQNEAQ (reference sequence). Trimming took off 1 base at V and 0 bases at J, with 1 base between the two ends. Here the CDR3 reads CASSLDSGANVLTF. Written as DNA, the CDR3 is TGTGCCAGCAGCTTAGACTCTGGGGCCAACGTCCTGACTTTC.

The V call is TRBV4-1, the J call TRBJ2-1; 12 positions agree with TRBD2. CDR3 length: 17 residues. The V gene end was trimmed by 3 bases and the J gene end by 9 bases; junction bases not matched to a gene: 12. Germline CDR1 is MGHRA and CDR2 is YSYEKL. The CDR3 nucleotides are TGCGCCAGCAGCCACGGTCTACTAGCGGGGGGACTAGGTGAGCAGTTCTTC. Translating gives CASSHGLLAGGLGEQFF.

V is TRBV5-1 and J is TRBJ1-1; the D gene is possibly TRBD1 (6 bases). Germline V gene sequence: CDR1 SGHRS, CDR2 YFSETQ. The V end was cut by 4 bases, the J end by 1 base, with 14 bases between. The CDR3 length is 15 residues. The CDR3 region has the DNA TGCGCCAGCAGCCGTTCAGGGGTGTCGAACACTGAAGCTTTCTTT. Translating it yields CASSRSGVSNTEAFF.

This chain connects TRBV27 to TRBJ1-5, with D uncertain. Germline assignment: CDR1 MNHEY and CDR2 SMNVEV (reference sequence). Trimming left V 3 bases short and J 4 bases short, with 7 bases between. This CDR3 spans 13 amino acids. CDR3 bases: TGTGCCAGCAGTTTTACCATTAATCAGCCCCAGCATTTT. As protein: CASSFTINQPQHF.

J is TRBJ2-3 and V is TRBV10-3; no clear D gene. V lost 0 bases and J lost 4, with 11 bases in between. Germline CDR1 and CDR2: ENHRY and SYGVKD. The CDR3 sequence is 15 residues long. The CDR3 spells CAISESPPDADTQYF. CDR3 nucleotide sequence: TGTGCCATCAGTGAGTCCCCCCCCGACGCAGATACGCAGTATTTT.